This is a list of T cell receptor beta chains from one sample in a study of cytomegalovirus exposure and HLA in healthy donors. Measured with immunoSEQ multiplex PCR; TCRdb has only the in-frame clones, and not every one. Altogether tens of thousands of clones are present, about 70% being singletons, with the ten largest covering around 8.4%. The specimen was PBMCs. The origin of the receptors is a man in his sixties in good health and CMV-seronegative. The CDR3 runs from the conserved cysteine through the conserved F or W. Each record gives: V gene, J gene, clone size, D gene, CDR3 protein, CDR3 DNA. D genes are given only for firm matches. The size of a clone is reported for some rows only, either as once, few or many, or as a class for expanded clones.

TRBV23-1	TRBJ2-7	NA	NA	CASSQSRAESSYEQYF	TGCGCCAGCAGTCAATCTAGAGCGGAAAGCTCCTACGAGCAGTACTTC
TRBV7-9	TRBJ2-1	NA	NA	CASSRRGDEQFF	TGTGCCAGCAGCCGCCGAGGTGATGAGCAGTTCTTC
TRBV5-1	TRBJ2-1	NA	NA	CASSAGGLNEQFF	TGCGCCAGCAGCGCCGGGGGGCTGAATGAGCAGTTCTTC
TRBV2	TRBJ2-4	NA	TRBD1	CASSAGTGKQNIQYF	TGTGCCAGCAGTGCGGGGACAGGGAAGCAAAACATTCAGTACTTC
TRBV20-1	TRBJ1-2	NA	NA	CSAQDMNGYTF	TGCAGTGCTCAAGACATGAATGGCTACACCTTC
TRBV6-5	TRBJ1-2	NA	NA	CASSPGPGGGYTF	TGTGCCAGCAGCCCCGGGCCGGGGGGTGGCTACACCTTC
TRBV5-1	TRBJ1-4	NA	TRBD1	CASSLGQGSTNEKLFF	TGCGCCAGCAGCTTGGGACAGGGTTCAACTAATGAAAAACTGTTTTTT
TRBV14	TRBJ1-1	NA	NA	CASSQASGFETEAFF	TGTGCCAGCAGCCAAGCCTCAGGGTTCGAGACTGAAGCTTTCTTT
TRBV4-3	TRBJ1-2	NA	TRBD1	CASSQSPGTGINGYTF	TGCGCCAGCAGCCAGAGCCCCGGGACAGGGATCAATGGCTACACCTTC
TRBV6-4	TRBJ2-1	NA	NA	CASSRLGAGHNEQFF	TGTGCCAGCAGTCGACTAGGAGCTGGACACAATGAGCAGTTCTTC
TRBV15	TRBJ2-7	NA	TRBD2	CATSRGLADSYEQYF	TGTGCCACCAGCAGAGGACTAGCGGATTCCTACGAGCAGTACTTC
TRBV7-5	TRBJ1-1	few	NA	CARSYRQGADTEAFF	TGTGCCAGAAGCTACCGACAGGGGGCAGACACTGAAGCTTTCTTT
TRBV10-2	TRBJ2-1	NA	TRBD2	CATRTGTSGNEQFF	TGCGCCACGCGAACCGGGACTAGCGGCAATGAGCAGTTCTTC
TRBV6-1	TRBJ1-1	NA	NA	CASSYGQMNTEAFF	TGTGCCAGCAGCTACGGACAGATGAACACTGAAGCTTTCTTT
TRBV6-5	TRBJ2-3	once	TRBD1	CASSDSGGGDTQYF	TGTGCCAGCAGCGACTCAGGGGGCGGTGATACGCAGTATTTT
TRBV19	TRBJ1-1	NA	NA	CASTKGTEAFF	TGTGCCAGTACCAAGGGGACTGAAGCTTTCTTT
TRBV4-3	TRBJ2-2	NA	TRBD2	CASSQDPSGTNTGELFF	TGCGCCAGCAGCCAAGATCCTAGCGGGACGAACACCGGGGAGCTGTTTTTT
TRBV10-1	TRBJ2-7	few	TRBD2	CASSERGGSEEQYF	TGCGCCAGCAGTGAGAGGGGAGGGTCGGAGGAGCAGTACTTC
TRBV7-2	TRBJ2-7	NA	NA	CASSLVRDGYEQYF	TGTGCCAGCAGCTTAGTGCGGGACGGGTACGAGCAGTACTTC
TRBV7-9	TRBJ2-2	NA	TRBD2	CASSPSGRSSGNTGELFF	TGTGCCAGCAGCCCTAGCGGGAGAAGCTCTGGGAACACCGGGGAGCTGTTTTTT
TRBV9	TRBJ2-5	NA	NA	CASSAPLGASETYQETQYF	TGTGCCAGCAGCGCCCCCCTTGGGGCTAGCGAGACATACCAAGAGACCCAGTACTTC
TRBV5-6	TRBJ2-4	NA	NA	CASSFLTGGGGQYF	TGTGCCAGCAGCTTCTTGACTGGGGGAGGTGGTCAGTACTTC